This entry lists 16 T cell receptor beta chains sequenced from one sample in a study of T cells after yellow fever vaccination. Via MiXCR, TCRdb re-called the 5' RACE reads, giving one row per CDR3 protein. There are fewer than 650,000 distinct CDR3 sequences in the sample; about a fifth occur only once, and approximately 16% lies in the top ten. The source was PBMCs, collected approximately 22 days after the first yellow fever vaccination. The receptors derive from a young man who received the YFV17D yellow fever vaccine.

The table lists this clonotype with a few counts. This chain links TRBV20-1 with TRBJ2-5; perhaps TRBD2 as D (6 bases). V was clipped by 6 bases and J by 4 bases, with 21 bases between them. This CDR3 spans 15 amino acids. Germline lookup yields CDR1 DFQATT and CDR2 SNEGSKA (reference sequence). The CDR3 is CSAPGGRGAGETQYF. For the CDR3, the DNA is TGCAGTGCCCCAGGCGGACGCGGGGCCGGAGAGACCCAGTACTTC.

The rearrangement uses TRBV3-1 and TRBJ2-1; possibly TRBD2 for D (6 bases). The V end lost 0 bases, the J end lost 3 bases, and 9 bases lay between the germline ends. CDR3 size: 15 residues. CDR1 and CDR2 from the germline V gene are LGHDT and YNNKEL (reference sequence). The CDR3 sequence is CASSQEGGFYNEQFF. CDR3 nucleotides: TGTGCCAGCAGCCAAGAGGGGGGTTTCTACAATGAGCAGTTCTTC.

This clonotype was picked up a small number of times. V is TRBV5-1 and J is TRBJ2-7; no clear D. V dropped 0 bases and J dropped 6 bases, with 13 bases sitting between them. The CDR3 sequence is 14 residues long. Germline V CDR1 and CDR2: SGHRS, YFSETQ. The DNA of the CDR3 is TGCGCCAGCAGCTTGGGTGTGGGCCCTTCCGAGCAGTACTTC. Translation: CASSLGVGPSEQYF.

The table lists this clonotype with a few counts. The chain carries TRBV10-3 and TRBJ2-4; D is ambiguous. The CDR3 spans 13 residues. Germline-derived CDR1 and CDR2 are ENHRY and SYGVKD. V lost 4 bases, J lost 3 bases, and 7 bases lay in between. The CDR3 DNA reads TGTGCCATCAGTGGTCAGGACAAAAACATTCAGTACTTC. Translated, it gives CAISGQDKNIQYF.

A few counts support this clonotype. J is TRBJ2-5 and V is TRBV20-1; TRBD1 matches 8 bases. The CDR3 totals 13 residues. V was clipped by 5 bases and J by 1 base; unmatched bases: 3. CDR1 and CDR2 from the germline V gene are DFQATT and SNEGSKA (reference sequence). The CDR3 protein is CSAPGQVQETQYF. The CDR3, as DNA: TGCAGTGCTCCGGGACAGGTCCAAGAGACCCAGTACTTC.

This clonotype was picked up a small number of times. J is TRBJ1-1 and V is TRBV7-9, with D hard to call. Germline CDR1 and CDR2: SEHNR and FQNEAQ (reference sequence). There are 13 residues in the CDR3. Trimming removed 5 bases from V and 4 bases from J, with 11 bases in between. CDR3 sequence reads: CASSPPATTEAFF. CDR3 sequence (DNA): TGTGCCAGCAGCCCCCCGGCAACCACTGAAGCTTTCTTT.

The V gene is TRBV4-2, the J gene TRBJ2-5; 7 bases match TRBD1. V shed 3 bases and J 0 bases; nucleotides not matched to a gene: 7. Germline V lookup: CDR1 LGHNA, CDR2 YNFKEQ. This CDR3 is 16 amino acids long. Here the CDR3 DNA reads TGTGCCAGCAGCCACTCAGACAGGGCCCACCAAGAGACCCAGTACTTC. This encodes CASSHSDRAHQETQYF.

This clonotype was picked up many times. V and J are TRBV25-1 and TRBJ1-1; the D is unclear. Trimming stripped 7 bases from V and 0 bases from J, with 12 bases between. In germline, CDR1 is MGHDK, CDR2 SYGVNS. The CDR3 spans 14 residues. For the CDR3, the DNA is TGTGCCAGCATAAGGTCTGAGGTGAACACTGAAGCTTTCTTT. Translating it yields CASIRSEVNTEAFF.

The rearrangement links TRBV20-1 to TRBJ2-5; the D gene could be TRBD1 or TRBD2 (6 bases each). CDR1 and CDR2 from the germline V gene are DFQATT and SNEGSKA (reference sequence). The CDR3 is 11 residues long. V was trimmed by 7 bases and J by 2 bases, leaving 8 bases between them. CDR3 in amino acids: CSEGGQETQYF. The CDR3 DNA reads as TGCAGTGAGGGGGGACAAGAGACCCAGTACTTC.

This clonotype was detected a few times. The rearrangement uses TRBV6-1 and TRBJ2-3; 12 positions match TRBD1. This CDR3 region has 16 residues. V was pared by 6 bases and J by 11 bases, with 15 bases of the junction left unmatched. The germline V gene has CDR1 MNHNS and CDR2 SASEGT. CDR3 sequence reads: CASSRPGTGGLQGQYF. The CDR3 bases are TGTGCCAGCAGCAGACCCGGGACAGGGGGCTTGCAGGGGCAGTATTTT.

This clonotype was counted between two and nine times. CDR3 bases: TGTGCCAGCAGCCGGAGGACAGGGAGCTATAATTCACCCCTCCACTTT. Translating gives CASSRRTGSYNSPLHF. V usage is TRBV6-2 or TRBV6-3 and J usage is TRBJ1-6; 8 nucleotides agree with TRBD1. The V and J ends lost 6 bases and 3 bases, in that order; junction bases with no gene match: 7. Germline V gene sequence: CDR1 MNHEY, CDR2 SVGEGT. CDR3 length: 16 residues.

J is TRBJ1-2 and V is TRBV6-1; a weak D match, TRBD1 (6 bases). CDR1 MNHNS and CDR2 SASEGT come from the germline V gene. Trimming took off 7 bases at V and 7 bases at J, with 16 bases between the two ends. The CDR3 extends over 13 amino acids. CDR3 region: CASTETSGVGYTF. As DNA, the CDR3 is TGTGCCAGCACCGAAACTTCAGGGGTTGGCTACACCTTC.

This clonotype was seen only a few times. The rearrangement links TRBV12-3 or TRBV12-4 to TRBJ1-2, with D maybe TRBD1 (6 bases). Trimming left V 5 bases short and J 2 bases short, with 15 bases between. The CDR3 is 15 residues long. The CDR3 coding sequence is TGTGCCAGCAGTAACCGGGACATCCGAAACTATGGCTACACCTTC. Its translation is CASSNRDIRNYGYTF.

A few counts support this clonotype. The V call is TRBV5-1, the J call TRBJ1-2; a weak D match, TRBD1 (5 bases). Germline-derived CDR1 and CDR2 are SGHRS and YFSETQ. There are 16 residues in the CDR3. V dropped 4 bases and J dropped 7 bases, with 23 bases sitting between them. In DNA, the CDR3 is TGCGCCAGCAGCCCCGAGATTCCTAAGTACGGGACTGGCTACACCTTC. This sequence encodes CASSPEIPKYGTGYTF. The full variable domain, rest sourced from reference TRBV5-1 and TRBJ1-2, is KAGVTQTPRYLIKTRGQQVTLSCSPISGHRSVSWYQQTPGQGLQFLFEYFSETQRNKGNFPGRFSGRQFSNSRSEMNVSTLELGDSALYLCASSPEIPKYGTGYTFGSGTRLTVV.

This clonotype occurred a few times. V gene TRBV7-6 combines with J gene TRBJ2-3; tentatively, D is TRBD2 (7 bases). This CDR3 has 14 amino acids. Germline V gene data show CDR1 as SGHVS and CDR2 as FNYEAQ. Trimming shortened V by 0 bases and J by 6 bases, and 10 bases separated the two germline ends. The CDR3, as DNA: TGTGCCAGCAGCTTAGCGGGGGGGCACGATACGCAGTATTTT. Translated: CASSLAGGHDTQYF.

The J gene is TRBJ2-5, the V gene TRBV18; 7 bases match TRBD1. Trimming took 2 bases from V and 5 from J; bases not matched to a gene: 8. There are 15 residues in the CDR3. Germline V gene sequence: CDR1 KGHSH, CDR2 LQKENI. CDR3 sequence reads: CASSPSEGARETQYF. The CDR3 DNA follows: TGTGCCAGCTCACCAAGTGAGGGGGCGAGGGAGACCCAGTACTTC.